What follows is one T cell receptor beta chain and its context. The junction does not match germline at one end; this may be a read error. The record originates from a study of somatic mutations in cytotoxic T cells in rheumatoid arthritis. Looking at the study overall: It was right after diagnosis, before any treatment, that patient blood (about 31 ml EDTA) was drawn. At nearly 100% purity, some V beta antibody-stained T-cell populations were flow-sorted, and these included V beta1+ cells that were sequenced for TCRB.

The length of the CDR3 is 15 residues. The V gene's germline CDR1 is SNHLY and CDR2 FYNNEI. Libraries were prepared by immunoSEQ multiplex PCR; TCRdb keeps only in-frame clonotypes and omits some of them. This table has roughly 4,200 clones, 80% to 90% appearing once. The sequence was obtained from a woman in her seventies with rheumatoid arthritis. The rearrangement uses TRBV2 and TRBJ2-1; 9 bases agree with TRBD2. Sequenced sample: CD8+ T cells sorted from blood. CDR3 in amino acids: CASLGGAGGPNGQFF. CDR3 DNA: TGTGCCAGCCTCGGCGGAGCGGGGGGACCTAATGGGCAGTTCTTC.